These 30 T cell receptor beta chains originate from one sample sequenced in a study of identical twins. MiXCR, run by TCRdb on the 5' RACE reads, gives a single entry per CDR3 protein. This sample has nearly 200,000 distinct CDR3 sequences, with 15% to 20% found just once. These sequences were also reported in another study, on T cells expressing NK-cell markers.

The sequenced sample was CD8+ T cells sorted from blood. Receptors originate from a young woman in good health.

The chain employs TRBV6-2 or TRBV6-3 and TRBJ1-1, with a tentative D call TRBD1 (5 bases). CDR3 length equals 13 residues. From germline, CDR1 is MNHEY and CDR2 SVGEGT. V was trimmed by 6 bases and J by 4 bases, leaving 12 bases between them. For the CDR3, the DNA is TGTGCCAGCAGCCCTCGACAGCCCACTGAAGCTTTCTTT. This codes for CASSPRQPTEAFF.

The chain has TRBV12-3 or TRBV12-4 and TRBJ2-1; 9 bases line up with TRBD1. Trimming cost V 11 bases and J 6 bases; bases outside gene matches: 11. This CDR3 region has 14 residues. The CDR3 reads CASQGAAIVNEQFF. In nucleotides, the CDR3 is TGTGCCTCACAGGGGGCGGCAATCGTCAATGAGCAGTTCTTC.

This clonotype was counted only a few times. The chain couples TRBV5-1 to TRBJ2-4, with 8 bases lining up with TRBD1. V lost 5 bases to trimming and J lost 8 bases; unmatched junction nucleotides: 9. CDR1 SGHRS and CDR2 YFSETQ come from the germline V gene. This CDR3 is 14 amino acids long. CDR3 region: CASSNTDRGYIQYF. DNA of the CDR3: TGCGCCAGCAGTAATACCGACAGGGGCTACATTCAGTACTTC. Combining the CDR3 with reference TRBV5-1 and TRBJ2-4 gives the whole variable domain KAGVTQTPRYLIKTRGQQVTLSCSPISGHRSVSWYQQTPGQGLQFLFEYFSETQRNKGNFPGRFSGRQFSNSRSEMNVSTLELGDSALYLCASSNTDRGYIQYFGAGTRLSVL.

The chain carries TRBV10-2 and TRBJ1-6, with a possible D match to TRBD1 (5 bases). This CDR3 is 15 amino acids long. The germline V gene encodes CDR1 WSHSY and CDR2 SAAADI. V was pared by 6 bases and J by 0 bases, with 9 bases between. The CDR3 sequence: CASSGGVSYNSPLHF. CDR3 DNA: TGCGCCAGCAGCGGGGGAGTCTCCTATAATTCACCCCTCCACTTT.

This clonotype turned up a few times. The chain has TRBV19 and TRBJ2-2; D is possibly TRBD2 (5 bases). The CDR3 runs to 14 residues. CDR1 is LNHDA, CDR2 SQIVND, per germline (reference sequence). Trimming removed 7 bases from V and 3 bases from J, with 12 bases in between. CDR3 nucleotides: TGTGCCAGTAAGAGGGAAGGAGACACCGGGGAGCTGTTTTTT. Encoded protein: CASKREGDTGELFF.

The V gene is TRBV4-1, the J gene TRBJ1-2, with D possibly TRBD1 on 6 matching bases. The CDR3 is 18 amino acids. Germline CDR1 is MGHRA and CDR2 is YSYEKL. Trimming stripped 3 bases from V and 4 bases from J, with 24 bases between. CDR3 in amino acids: CASSHVVEYGTMSYGYTF. Here the CDR3 DNA reads TGCGCCAGCAGCCACGTTGTTGAATACGGGACAATGAGCTATGGCTACACCTTC.

This clonotype was seen more than once but under ten times. DNA of the CDR3: TGTGCCAGCACCCCGGGGACAGGCCCCTACGAGCAGTACTTC. It encodes CASTPGTGPYEQYF. The V call is TRBV5-6, the J call TRBJ2-7; 8 bases agree with TRBD1. Germline loops: CDR1 SGHDT, CDR2 YYEEEE. This CDR3 comprises 14 residues. Trimming at V came to 6 bases and at J to 2 bases, leaving 7 bases not matched to a gene.

The chain carries TRBV3-1 and TRBJ2-1; 7 nucleotides align to TRBD2. V was clipped by 6 bases and J by 5 bases; unmatched bases: 10. CDR1 is LGHDT and CDR2 is YNNKEL in the germline V gene (reference sequence). The CDR3 covers 15 residues. The CDR3 is CASRSTGTNDNEQFF. CDR3 coding DNA: TGTGCCAGCAGATCAACCGGGACTAACGACAATGAGCAGTTCTTC.

The rearrangement joins TRBV5-1 to TRBJ2-1, with D maybe TRBD2 (6 bases). The germline V gene has CDR1 SGHRS and CDR2 YFSETQ. This CDR3 is built from 14 residues. The V gene lost 5 bases and the J gene lost 4 bases, with 13 bases spanning the gap. The CDR3 DNA reads as TGCGCCAGCAGAGGAGGGAAAACGTACAATGAGCAGTTCTTC. Encoded protein: CASRGGKTYNEQFF.

The CDR3 sequence is CASSFLGYMNTEAFF. The CDR3 DNA reads TGTGCCAGCAGTTTCTTGGGGTATATGAACACTGAAGCTTTCTTT. This rearrangement joins TRBV6-5 to TRBJ1-1; D not resolved. The CDR3 is 15 residues long. V dropped 4 bases and J dropped 0 bases, with 12 bases sitting between them. CDR1 is MNHEY, CDR2 SVGAGI, per germline.

This clonotype was counted only a few times. This rearrangement joins TRBV29-1 to TRBJ2-3, with 7 bases that match TRBD1. The CDR3 has 16 amino acids. V shed 6 bases, J shed 1 base, and the junction held 13 bases outside the gene matches. Per the germline V gene, CDR1 is SQVTM and CDR2 is ANQGSEA. The CDR3 reads CSVLQNRGRGTDTQYF. CDR3 DNA sequence: TGCAGCGTGCTCCAGAACAGGGGAAGGGGCACAGATACGCAGTATTTT.

The table lists this clonotype with a few counts. The chain recombines TRBV5-1 with TRBJ2-7, with 7 bases that match TRBD2. The CDR3 is 15 residues long. Germline V gene data show CDR1 as SGHRS and CDR2 as YFSETQ. V dropped 2 bases and J dropped 2; count of bases not matched to a gene: 7. CDR3 in DNA: TGCGCCAGCAGCTTTGGAGCGGGGCTAGCCTACGAGCAGTACTTC. Translated: CASSFGAGLAYEQYF.

This clonotype was observed a few times. This sequence joins TRBV12-3 or TRBV12-4 and TRBJ2-6; weak D call: TRBD2 (6 bases). V shed 8 bases and J shed 0 bases, with 11 bases lying between them. The CDR3 loop spans 15 amino acids. The CDR3 DNA is TGTGCCAGCTTAGCGGAACTCTCTGGGGCCAACGTCCTGACTTTC. Its protein is CASLAELSGANVLTF.

This sequence joins TRBV29-1 and TRBJ1-2; D gene unclear. Germline CDR1 and CDR2: SQVTM and ANQGSEA. V lost 7 bases to trimming and J lost 7 bases, with 19 bases between them. The CDR3 has 13 amino acids. CDR3 protein: CSAVWPGPRGYTF. Here the CDR3 DNA reads TGCAGCGCCGTGTGGCCGGGCCCCCGTGGCTACACCTTC.

This chain uses TRBV12-3 or TRBV12-4 with TRBJ1-5; 8 bases match TRBD1. There are 15 residues in the CDR3. Trimming removed 6 bases from V and 5 bases from J; junction bases left unmatched: 9. Here the CDR3 DNA reads TGTGCCAGCAGCCCGGGGGCAGGGGGCTATCAGCCCCAGCATTTT. Its translation: CASSPGAGGYQPQHF.

This clonotype was found many times. The chain uses TRBV12-3 or TRBV12-4 and TRBJ1-1, with TRBD1 matching 7 bases. V lost 2 bases and J lost 0; bases outside the gene matches: 3. The CDR3 loop spans 15 amino acids. The CDR3 DNA follows: TGTGCCAGCAGTTTAAACAGGGGAATGAACACTGAAGCTTTCTTT. Amino acid sequence: CASSLNRGMNTEAFF.

This chain links TRBV6-2 or TRBV6-3 with TRBJ2-2; 8 bases map to TRBD1. Germline-derived CDR1 and CDR2 are MNHEY and SVGEGT. V shed 2 bases, J shed 1 base, and the junction held 3 bases outside the gene matches. The CDR3 loop spans 16 amino acids. The chain's CDR3 is CASSYPTGVNTGELFF. In DNA form, the CDR3 reads TGTGCCAGCAGTTACCCGACAGGGGTGAACACCGGGGAGCTGTTTTTT.

This clonotype was observed a few times. The chain recombines TRBV5-6 with TRBJ2-1; TRBD2 agrees at 14 bases. The germline V gene has CDR1 SGHDT and CDR2 YYEEEE. V was pared by 3 bases and J by 6 bases, with 11 bases of the junction left unmatched. This CDR3 spans 18 amino acids. CDR3 sequence reads: CASSWGTSGGGDLNEQFF. DNA of the CDR3: TGTGCCAGCAGCTGGGGGACTAGCGGGGGAGGGGACCTCAATGAGCAGTTCTTC.

This chain links TRBV12-5 with TRBJ1-1; the D gene is possibly TRBD1 (6 bases). Trimming took 5 bases from V and 0 from J, leaving 13 bases between them. The germline gives CDR1 LGHNT, CDR2 FRNRAP. CDR3 length equals 15 residues. The CDR3 bases are TGTGCTAGTGGTCCCGGTGGGGGCTTGAACACTGAAGCTTTCTTT. This sequence encodes CASGPGGGLNTEAFF. Together with reference TRBV12-5 and TRBJ1-1, the CDR3 gives the full variable domain: DARVTQTPRHKVTEMGQEVTMRCQPILGHNTVFWYRQTMMQGLELLAYFRNRAPLDDSGMPKDRFSAEMPDATLATLKIQPSEPRDSAVYFCASGPGGGLNTEAFFGQGTRLTVV.

This clonotype appeared many times. The V call is TRBV15, the J call TRBJ2-2; TRBD2 is a possible D gene (6 bases). Trimming removed 1 base from V and 6 bases from J, with 15 bases in between. The germline gives CDR1 LNHNV, CDR2 YYDKDF (reference sequence). CDR3 length: 16 residues. The CDR3 sequence: CATSRGMAGSAGELFF. In nucleotides, the CDR3 is TGTGCCACCAGCAGAGGAATGGCGGGATCGGCCGGGGAGCTGTTTTTT.

The chain joins TRBV20-1 to TRBJ2-5; 7 nucleotides align to TRBD2. The trim removed 4 bases at V and 1 base at J, leaving 6 bases unmatched. Germline assignment: CDR1 DFQATT and CDR2 SNEGSKA (reference sequence). This CDR3 region has 14 residues. DNA for the CDR3: TGCAGTGCTACCGAGACTAGCCGCCAAGAGACCCAGTACTTC. It codes for CSATETSRQETQYF.

This clonotype was detected only a few times. The chain is built from TRBV20-1 and TRBJ2-1, with D perhaps TRBD2 (6 bases). The V gene's germline CDR1 is DFQATT and CDR2 SNEGSKA (reference sequence). Deletions cut 0 bases from V and 7 bases from J, with 13 bases between. This CDR3 has 14 amino acids. The CDR3 bases are TGCAGTGCTAGAGATGTGGTGGAGGGGAATGAGCAGTTCTTC. Translation gives CSARDVVEGNEQFF.

For the CDR3, the DNA is TGTGCCACCAGCAGAGACATGACTAGCGGGAACAATGAGCAGTTCTTC. Residues: CATSRDMTSGNNEQFF. This chain uses TRBV15 with TRBJ2-1, with 11 bases that match TRBD2. Trimming took 0 bases from V and 5 from J; bases not matched to a gene: 3. CDR3 size: 16 residues. Germline CDR1 is LNHNV and CDR2 is YYDKDF (reference sequence). The complete variable domain, with remaining parts taken from reference TRBV15 and TRBJ2-1, reads DAMVIQNPRYQVTQFGKPVTLSCSQTLNHNVMYWYQQKSSQAPKLLFHYYDKDFNNEADTPDNFQSRRPNTSFCFLDIRSPGLGDTAMYLCATSRDMTSGNNEQFFGPGTRLTVL.

The chain uses TRBV20-1 and TRBJ1-5; D is uncertain. The ends were cut back, 7 bases at V and 3 bases at J, with 13 bases in the middle. In germline, CDR1 is DFQATT, CDR2 SNEGSKA (reference sequence). There are 13 residues in the CDR3. CDR3 protein: CSVQIGSNQPQHF. DNA of the CDR3: TGCAGTGTTCAGATTGGGTCCAATCAGCCCCAGCATTTT.

This clonotype was counted between two and nine times. This chain links TRBV27 with TRBJ2-7; D remains unclear. Looked up from germline, CDR1 is MNHEY and CDR2 is SMNVEV (reference sequence). The CDR3 has 15 amino acids. V gave up 0 bases and J gave up 1 base, with 10 bases separating them. CDR3: CASSLSGFTSYEQYF. CDR3 DNA sequence: TGTGCCAGCAGTTTATCGGGGTTTACATCCTACGAGCAGTACTTC.

In its sample, this clonotype was seen many times. V gene TRBV12-3 or TRBV12-4 combines with J gene TRBJ2-3; unclear D gene. This CDR3 is built from 12 residues. Trimming stripped 3 bases from V and 8 bases from J, with 9 bases between. The CDR3 DNA is TGTGCCAGCAGTTTCGGGCCCTTTACGCAGTATTTT. The encoded protein is CASSFGPFTQYF.

The rearrangement joins TRBV9 to TRBJ2-7; perhaps TRBD1 as D (5 bases). The CDR3 has 13 residues. Germline CDR1 and CDR2: SGDLS and YYNGEE. Trimming took 0 bases from V and 7 from J, leaving 11 bases between them. CDR3 residues: CASSVDPPGEQYF. The CDR3 nucleotides are TGTGCCAGCAGCGTAGACCCACCAGGGGAGCAGTACTTC.

The chain carries TRBV27 and TRBJ1-2, with D maybe TRBD1 (5 bases). The germline V gene encodes CDR1 MNHEY and CDR2 SMNVEV (reference sequence). V gave up 2 bases and J gave up 5 bases, with 12 bases separating them. CDR3 length equals 14 residues. CDR3: CASSLDPGWYGYTF. The CDR3 DNA is TGTGCCAGCAGTTTAGACCCAGGGTGGTATGGCTACACCTTC.

This clonotype was picked up a small number of times. The genes are TRBV11-2 and TRBJ1-1; the D gene is possibly TRBD1 (5 bases). Germline V gene lookup returns CDR1 SGHAT and CDR2 FQNNGV. Trimming removed 4 bases from V and 11 bases from J, with 23 bases in between. This CDR3 comprises 15 residues. CDR3 residues: CASSSPYSQDVVAFF. The CDR3 nucleotides read TGTGCCAGCAGCTCACCATACTCACAGGACGTGGTCGCTTTCTTT.

CDR3 bases: TGTGCCAGTAGCCAAAGTGGTAGCGGGGCCTACGAGCAGTACTTC. Its protein product is CASSQSGSGAYEQYF. J is TRBJ2-7 and V is TRBV19; the match to TRBD2 covers 8 bases. This CDR3 has 15 amino acids. Germline V lookup: CDR1 LNHDA, CDR2 SQIVND (reference sequence). V was pared by 6 bases and J by 2 bases, with 9 bases of the junction left unmatched.